The table lists the clone carrying this T cell receptor (beta chain) with a few counts. The data stem from a study of T-cell memory formation after mild COVID-19. Using constant-segment primers, 5'RACE produced TCR alpha and TCR beta cDNA libraries carrying sample barcodes and UMIs. TCRdb processed the 5' RACE reads anew with MiXCR; each CDR3 protein has one entry. The table shows 200,000 to 300,000 distinct CDR3 sequences, with over 15% occurring only once. Trimming cost V 5 bases and J 2 bases, with 17 bases left between them. Per germline, CDR1 SGHRS and CDR2 YFSETQ. CDR3 length: 16 amino acids. The genes are TRBV5-1 and TRBJ2-4; TRBD1 is a possible D gene (6 bases). This TCR was sampled from an adult woman who had mild COVID-19 (a few samples of this study predate the infection). Cell type and time point are not known. Sequencing was carried out using PBMCs or a T cell subset sorted from them (not recorded which). The CDR3 protein is CASRDTGTGSKNIQYF. CDR3 coding DNA: TGCGCCAGCAGAGATACAGGGACGGGGTCCAAAAACATTCAGTACTTC.